The 20 T cell receptor beta chains given below trace back to one sample, sequenced in a study of cytomegalovirus exposure and HLA in healthy donors. The PCR contained 60 Vbeta and 13 Jbeta primers. TCRdb keeps only in-frame clones here, not all; method: immunoSEQ multiplex PCR. This sample yields 120,000 to 150,000 clones, of which over 8% are seen a single time; 1.8% belongs to the top ten. Sequenced sample: PBMCs. All receptors come from a male donor in good health and CMV-seronegative.

This clone showed up just a few times. The V and J genes are TRBV4-3 and TRBJ2-7, with 11 nucleotides matching TRBD2. The CDR3 length is 16 residues. V gave up 4 bases and J gave up 4 bases; unmatched junction bases: 9. Germline V gives CDR1 LGHNA, CDR2 YSLEER. CDR3 DNA: TGCGCCAGCAGCCCAACTAGCGGGGGCACCATTTACGAGCAGTACTTC. It yields the protein CASSPTSGGTIYEQYF.

This clone was counted a few times. The chain couples TRBV19 to TRBJ1-5; D might be TRBD1 (5 bases). The germline CDR1 and CDR2 sequences are LNHDA and SQIVND (reference sequence). The CDR3 sequence is 15 residues long. The V end was cut by 3 bases, the J end by 2 bases, with 11 bases between. The chain's CDR3 is CASSIGPGRNQPQHF. The CDR3 bases are TGTGCCAGTAGTATCGGCCCAGGGCGCAATCAGCCCCAGCATTTT.

This clone was observed a handful of times. The rearrangement links TRBV15 to TRBJ1-3; tentative D call: TRBD1 (5 bases). The CDR3 has 23 amino acids. V gave up 0 bases and J gave up 3 bases, with 33 bases separating them. Germline CDR1 is LNHNV and CDR2 is YYDKDF (reference sequence). CDR3 coding DNA: TGTGCCACCAGCAGAGATCGAAGGTTAGGATGGGGCGTGCCGGTTGGGGATGGAAACACCATATATTTT. It translates to CATSRDRRLGWGVPVGDGNTIYF. The variable domain in full, with the rest retrieved from reference TRBV15 and TRBJ1-3, is DAMVIQNPRYQVTQFGKPVTLSCSQTLNHNVMYWYQQKSSQAPKLLFHYYDKDFNNEADTPDNFQSRRPNTSFCFLDIRSPGLGDTAMYLCATSRDRRLGWGVPVGDGNTIYFGEGSWLTVV.

This clone was recorded a few times. The chain employs TRBV7-2 and TRBJ2-3; perhaps TRBD2 as D (6 bases). The CDR3 is 16 amino acids. The germline CDR1 and CDR2 sequences are SGHTA and FQGNSA. V lost 8 bases and J lost 0, with 18 bases in between. The CDR3 coding sequence is TGTGCCAGCGCGAGGGGACTCCTTTCTAGCACAGATACGCAGTATTTT. Translating it yields CASARGLLSSTDTQYF.

This clone was seen a handful of times. The CDR3 DNA follows: TGTGCCAGCAGTTTTCAACAGGGGTTACCCTTCTGGGCCAACGTCCTGACTTTC. This sequence encodes CASSFQQGLPFWANVLTF. This rearrangement joins TRBV28 to TRBJ2-6; TRBD1 agrees at 7 bases. The CDR3 consists of 18 residues. V gave up 3 bases and J gave up 5 bases; unmatched junction bases: 13. Per the germline V gene, CDR1 is MDHEN and CDR2 is SYDVKM.

In this sample, this clone turned up a few times. The chain is built from TRBV4-1 and TRBJ2-5, with D hard to call. Trimming pared 4 bases from V and 4 bases from J, leaving 10 bases between. CDR3 size: 13 residues. Per the germline V gene, CDR1 is MGHRA and CDR2 is YSYEKL. The CDR3 nucleotides are TGCGCCAGCAGCCTTACACGTCCAGAGACCCAGTACTTC. This gives the protein CASSLTRPETQYF.

This clone was observed a few times. This rearrangement joins TRBV21-1 to TRBJ1-2; no DNA check was done on the table's D call, TRBD1. TRBV21-1 represents a pseudogene. The CDR3 runs to 13 residues. The CDR3 nucleotides read TGTGCCAGCAGCAAGAGGGGGCAGGATGGCTACACCTTC. Translating it yields CASSKRGQDGYTF.

This chain connects TRBV19 to TRBJ2-3, with D possibly being TRBD1 (6 bases). The CDR3 consists of 14 residues. Germline CDR1 LNHDA, CDR2 SQIVND (reference sequence). V lost 5 bases and J 2 bases, leaving 11 bases between the germline ends. CDR3 bases: TGTGCCAGTAGTCTTGACAGGTACACAGATACGCAGTATTTT. Its protein is CASSLDRYTDTQYF.

This clone was seen a few times. This chain uses TRBV2 with TRBJ2-2; TRBD1 is a possible D gene (5 bases). Germline CDR1 SNHLY, CDR2 FYNNEI. V was pared by 7 bases and J by 6 bases, with 15 bases between. The CDR3 covers 14 residues. Here the CDR3 DNA reads TGTGCCAGCAAGGGGCAGCCCTCCTCCGGGGAGCTGTTTTTT. Translating gives CASKGQPSSGELFF.

The V and J genes are TRBV4-2 and TRBJ2-7; TRBD2 matches at 16 bases. V was pared by 0 bases and J by 0 bases, with 8 bases of the junction left unmatched. The CDR3 loop spans 20 amino acids. Germline CDR1 is LGHNA and CDR2 is YNFKEQ. CDR3 in amino acids: CASSQEGGLAGGRSSYEQYF. DNA of the CDR3: TGTGCCAGCAGCCAAGAAGGGGGACTAGCGGGAGGGCGGAGCTCCTACGAGCAGTACTTC.

This clone showed up just a few times. The chain carries TRBV2 and TRBJ1-4; 11 bases map to TRBD1. This CDR3 has 14 residues. V lost 6 bases, J lost 7 bases, and 4 bases stayed unmatched. CDR1 is SNHLY and CDR2 is FYNNEI in the germline V gene. DNA for the CDR3: TGTGCCAGCAGAATTGGGACAGGGGGTGAAAAACTGTTTTTT. Encoded protein: CASRIGTGGEKLFF. Based on the CDR3 plus reference TRBV2 and TRBJ1-4, the full variable domain is EPEVTQTPSHQVTQMGQEVILRCVPISNHLYFYWYRQILGQKVEFLVSFYNNEISEKSEIFDDQFSVERPDGSNFTLKIRSTKLEDSAMYFCASRIGTGGEKLFFGSGTQLSVL.

This clone was picked up a small number of times. The V call is TRBV5-4, the J call TRBJ2-2; D may be TRBD2 (5 bases). Germline assignment: CDR1 SGHNT and CDR2 YYREEE (reference sequence). The CDR3 sequence is 15 residues long. Between the trimmed V and J ends, which lost 0 bases and 1 base, there was a span of 7 bases. The DNA of the CDR3 is TGTGCCAGCAGCTTGGAGCGGAGGAACACCGGGGAGCTGTTTTTT. It is translated as CASSLERRNTGELFF.

The genes are TRBV5-7 and TRBJ2-3, with D uncertain. TRBV5-7 is placed among ORFs of uncertain function. V was pared by 0 bases and J by 2 bases, with 22 bases between. This CDR3 is 19 amino acids long. CDR3 amino acids: CASSLELSVCYFLTDTQYF. For the CDR3, the DNA is TGTGCCAGCAGCTTGGAGTTGAGTGTCTGCTACTTTCTCACAGATACGCAGTATTTT.

The V and J genes are TRBV27 and TRBJ2-5, with 9 bases matching TRBD2. The J segment lost 6 bases and the V segment lost 3 bases, leaving 11 bases of the junction unmatched. The CDR3 length is 16 residues. The germline CDR1 and CDR2 sequences are MNHEY and SMNVEV (reference sequence). This CDR3 is CASSFWGSGSVQTQYF. CDR3 nucleotide sequence: TGTGCCAGCAGTTTTTGGGGTAGCGGGAGCGTGCAGACCCAGTACTTC.

As DNA, the CDR3 is TGTGCCAGCGAAGGGGCGGGGAGCTCCTACAATGAGCAGTTCTTC. Protein product: CASEGAGSSYNEQFF. The rearrangement uses TRBV2 and TRBJ2-1, with D perhaps TRBD2 (6 bases). The CDR3 spans 15 residues. The germline V gene encodes CDR1 SNHLY and CDR2 FYNNEI. Trimming removed 8 bases from V and 0 bases from J, with 14 bases in between.

This clone came up a few times. The V call is TRBV19, the J call TRBJ1-5; D gene ambiguous. The CDR3 length is 13 residues. The germline V and J ends were trimmed by 5 bases and 5 bases, with 10 bases remaining between them. Germline assignment: CDR1 LNHDA and CDR2 SQIVND (reference sequence). The CDR3 DNA sequence: TGTGCCAGTAGTCCTAGGAGTTATCAGCCCCAGCATTTT. This codes for CASSPRSYQPQHF.

The chain joins TRBV5-4 to TRBJ1-1; D possibly corresponds to TRBD1 (6 bases). CDR3 length: 15 residues. Germline V lookup: CDR1 SGHNT, CDR2 YYREEE (reference sequence). V was pared by 2 bases and J by 2 bases, with 13 bases between. The CDR3 coding sequence is TGTGCCAGCAGCTTTTCCCCGGACAGAAACACTGAAGCTTTCTTT. This sequence encodes CASSFSPDRNTEAFF.

The chain combines TRBV5-1 with TRBJ2-2; 8 nucleotides align to TRBD1. CDR3 size: 17 residues. The V gene's germline CDR1 is SGHRS and CDR2 YFSETQ. V shed 4 bases, J shed 2 bases, and the junction held 10 bases outside the gene matches. In nucleotides, the CDR3 is TGCGCCAGCAGCCCTGCCGGGACAGGAGCCAACACCGGGGAGCTGTTTTTT. Its protein is CASSPAGTGANTGELFF.

CDR3 coding DNA: TGTGCCAGCAGTCCCGGGACAGGGAGCTACGAGCAGTACTTC. Translated: CASSPGTGSYEQYF. The chain carries TRBV7-2 and TRBJ2-7; TRBD1 aligns across 9 bases. CDR3 length: 14 amino acids. With V trimmed by 6 bases and J by 3 bases, 6 bases remained unmatched. Germline V gives CDR1 SGHTA, CDR2 FQGNSA.

This clone has only a few counts. V usage is TRBV9 and J usage is TRBJ1-3; 11 bases fit TRBD1. Germline V gene sequence: CDR1 SGDLS, CDR2 YYNGEE. The CDR3 has 16 residues. J was trimmed by 3 bases and V by 6 bases; bases with no gene match: 8. The CDR3, as DNA: TGTGCCAGCACCGGACAGGGGGCGTCGTTTGGAAACACCATATATTTT. It is translated as CASTGQGASFGNTIYF.